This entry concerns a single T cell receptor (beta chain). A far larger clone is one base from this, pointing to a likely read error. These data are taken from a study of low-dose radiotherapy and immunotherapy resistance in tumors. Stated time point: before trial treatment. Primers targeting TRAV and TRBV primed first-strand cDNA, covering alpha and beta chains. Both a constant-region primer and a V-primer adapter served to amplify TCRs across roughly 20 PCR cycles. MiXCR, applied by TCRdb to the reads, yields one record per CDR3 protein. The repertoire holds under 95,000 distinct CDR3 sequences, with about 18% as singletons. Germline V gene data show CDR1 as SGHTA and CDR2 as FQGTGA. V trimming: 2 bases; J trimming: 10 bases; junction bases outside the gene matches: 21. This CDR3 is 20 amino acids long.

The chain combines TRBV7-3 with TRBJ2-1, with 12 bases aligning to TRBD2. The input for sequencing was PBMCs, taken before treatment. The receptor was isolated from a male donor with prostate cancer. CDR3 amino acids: CASSLVLVLEASGGALEQFF. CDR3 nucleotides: TGTGCCAGCAGCTTAGTCTTGGTCTTAGAGGCTAGCGGGGGGGCCCTGGAGCAGTTCTTC.